The clone carrying this T cell receptor beta chain was seen many times. Its antigen is unknown. Unique molecular identifiers featured in how the TCRbeta library was prepared. TCRdb processed the PCR reads anew with MiXCR; each CDR3 protein has one entry. The table has 80,000 or so distinct CDR3 sequences, 13% to 15% seen once. This sample was taken from a study of T-cell reconstitution after alpha-beta-depleted transplantation in children. Whole-study results and caveats: Diversity and T-cell counts at one year after transplant derived mostly from new T cells.

Per the germline V gene, CDR1 is SNHLY and CDR2 is FYNNEI. This CDR3 region has 14 residues. V lost 8 bases and J 5 bases, leaving 18 bases between the germline ends. This sequence originates from a male patient aged 2 to 9 who had a stem cell transplant for acute lymphoblastic leukemia, so the T cells may come from the graft donor. Material: PBMCs, mostly from graft donor cells, obtained 180 days after TCRalphabeta/CD19-depleted stem cell transplant. This chain links TRBV2 with TRBJ2-5, with a tentative D call TRBD2 (7 bases). Written as DNA, the CDR3 is TGTGCCAGCGATTACGGGGGGCGATGGGAGACCCAGTACTTC. Protein product: CASDYGGRWETQYF.